The 15 T cell receptor beta chains listed next were all sequenced from one sample in a study of blood T cell repertoires in COVID-19. The repertoire was sequenced with immunoSEQ multiplex PCR; TCRdb's copy has only in-frame clones and lacks some. The table has about 280,000 clones, roughly 86% seen once. The source material was peripheral blood. Every receptor here comes from a woman aged 30 to 39 with COVID-19, enrolled during active disease.

The gene calls are TRBV7-8 and TRBJ2-2; the match to TRBD1 covers 7 bases. J gave up 4 bases and V 1 base, and 3 bases lay outside the gene matches. The length of the CDR3 is 15 residues. Germline CDR1 SGHVS, CDR2 FQNEAQ. CDR3 in amino acids: CASSLEGAFTGELFF. The CDR3 DNA sequence: TGTGCCAGCAGCTTAGAGGGGGCTTTCACCGGGGAGCTGTTTTTT.

The chain combines TRBV2 with TRBJ1-6; a weak D match, TRBD1 (6 bases). Per the germline V gene, CDR1 is SNHLY and CDR2 is FYNNEI. This CDR3 comprises 15 residues. Trimming cost V 5 bases and J 7 bases, with 15 bases left between them. Written as DNA, the CDR3 is TGTGCCAGCAGTCCCTCGGGACAAAAAAATTCACCCCTCCACTTT. Its protein product is CASSPSGQKNSPLHF.

This chain links TRBV12-3 or TRBV12-4 with TRBJ1-6; D may be TRBD1 (6 bases). Trimming shortened V by 5 bases and J by 14 bases, and 10 bases separated the two germline ends. The CDR3 spans 11 residues. In nucleotides, the CDR3 is TGTGCCAGCAGTCAGGGGATGGCCCTCCACTTT. It specifies CASSQGMALHF.

This chain joins TRBV19 and TRBJ2-7; maybe TRBD1 (5 bases). Looked up from germline, CDR1 is LNHDA and CDR2 is SQIVND (reference sequence). The CDR3 spans 11 residues. Trimming cost V 5 bases and J 6 bases, with 8 bases left between them. The CDR3 sequence: CASSLGAEQYF. CDR3 in DNA: TGTGCCAGTAGTCTAGGGGCCGAGCAGTACTTC.

V usage is TRBV7-9 and J usage is TRBJ1-1; 8 positions agree with TRBD1. Germline CDR1 reads SEHNR; CDR2 reads FQNEAQ (reference sequence). V was pared by 2 bases and J by 4 bases, with 6 bases of the junction left unmatched. This CDR3 has 15 amino acids. CDR3 amino acids: CASSLPTGVITEAFF. In DNA, the CDR3 is TGTGCCAGCAGCTTACCGACAGGGGTGATCACTGAAGCTTTCTTT.

The CDR3 spells CASSPGGGGYTF. Written as DNA, the CDR3 is TGTGCCAGCAGTCCAGGCGGGGGGGGCTACACCTTC. This chain joins TRBV2 and TRBJ1-2, with D tentatively TRBD1 (5 bases). Per germline, CDR1 SNHLY and CDR2 FYNNEI. This CDR3 region has 12 residues. The germline V and J ends were trimmed by 5 bases and 8 bases, with 12 bases remaining between them. The entire variable domain, with the rest obtained from reference TRBV2 and TRBJ1-2, is as follows: EPEVTQTPSHQVTQMGQEVILRCVPISNHLYFYWYRQILGQKVEFLVSFYNNEISEKSEIFDDQFSVERPDGSNFTLKIRSTKLEDSAMYFCASSPGGGGYTFGSGTRLTVV.

The chain employs TRBV19 and TRBJ1-1; D gene ambiguous. The CDR3 has 14 residues. Germline CDR1 LNHDA, CDR2 SQIVND (reference sequence). The V end was cut by 1 base, the J end by 5 bases, with 11 bases between. The CDR3 loop reads CASSIGGIGTEAFF. As DNA, the CDR3 is TGTGCCAGTAGTATAGGAGGGATTGGGACTGAAGCTTTCTTT.

CDR3 coding DNA: TGTGCCAGCAGCTTGACAGGGACCCCCTATGGCTACACCTTC. Encoded protein: CASSLTGTPYGYTF. V is TRBV7-9 and J is TRBJ1-2, with 7 positions matching TRBD1. CDR1 is SEHNR and CDR2 is FQNEAQ in the germline V gene (reference sequence). This CDR3 has 14 residues. The V gene end was trimmed by 3 bases and the J gene end by 4 bases; junction bases not matched to a gene: 5.

The rearrangement uses TRBV7-2 and TRBJ1-6; tentatively, D is TRBD1 (6 bases). Per the germline V gene, CDR1 is SGHTA and CDR2 is FQGNSA. The CDR3 length is 16 residues. The V and J ends lost 5 bases and 8 bases respectively, with 19 bases between them. The CDR3: CASSPQGLMTYSPLHF. The CDR3 DNA reads as TGTGCCAGCAGCCCCCAGGGGTTAATGACTTATTCACCCCTCCACTTT.

This clone was seen a few times. The V gene is TRBV5-1, the J gene TRBJ2-7; 11 bases agree with TRBD2. The CDR3 covers 15 residues. The germline gives CDR1 SGHRS, CDR2 YFSETQ. J gave up 2 bases and V 1 base, and 2 bases lay outside the gene matches. The DNA for the CDR3 is TGCGCCAGCAGCTTGTTGGGACTAGCGGCCTACGAGCAGTACTTC. This sequence encodes CASSLLGLAAYEQYF.

The rearrangement uses TRBV7-2 and TRBJ1-5, with 11 bases that match TRBD1. From germline, CDR1 is SGHTA and CDR2 FQGNSA. This CDR3 contains 17 residues. V was clipped by 5 bases and J by 0 bases; unmatched bases: 6. This CDR3 is CASSPRDRGYSNQPQHF. CDR3 coding DNA: TGTGCCAGCAGCCCCCGGGACAGGGGGTATAGCAATCAGCCCCAGCATTTT.

The V and J genes are TRBV6-1 and TRBJ2-3, with 8 bases matching TRBD1. This CDR3 contains 17 residues. The germline V gene encodes CDR1 MNHNS and CDR2 SASEGT. The J segment lost 5 bases and the V segment lost 3 bases, leaving 13 bases of the junction unmatched. For the CDR3, the DNA is TGTGCCAGCAGTGACTTCTTTGGACAGGGTTATGGAGATACGCAGTATTTT. It encodes CASSDFFGQGYGDTQYF.

This sequence joins TRBV2 and TRBJ1-2; the match to TRBD1 covers 10 bases. CDR3 length equals 14 residues. The V gene's germline CDR1 is SNHLY and CDR2 FYNNEI. V trimming: 5 bases; J trimming: 5 bases; junction bases outside the gene matches: 5. The CDR3 region has the DNA TGTGCCAGCAGTTTACCGGGACAGGGGTATGGCTACACCTTC. Translating it yields CASSLPGQGYGYTF.

The genes are TRBV30 and TRBJ2-2; D is uncertain. CDR1 and CDR2 from the germline V gene are GTSNPN and SVGIG (reference sequence). Between the trimmed V and J ends, which lost 2 bases and 10 bases, there was a span of 17 bases. This CDR3 has 14 amino acids. CDR3 loop: CAWSLMLGTVELFF. The CDR3 DNA reads as TGTGCCTGGAGTCTTATGTTGGGCACGGTGGAGCTGTTTTTT.

This chain joins TRBV5-1 and TRBJ1-2, with TRBD1 matching 9 bases. Per germline, CDR1 SGHRS and CDR2 YFSETQ. This CDR3 is 17 amino acids long. Trimming cost V 3 bases and J 5 bases; bases outside gene matches: 14. The CDR3 loop reads CASSSGGLRDRAYGYTF. CDR3 DNA: TGCGCCAGCAGCTCCGGGGGCCTCCGGGACAGGGCTTATGGCTACACCTTC.